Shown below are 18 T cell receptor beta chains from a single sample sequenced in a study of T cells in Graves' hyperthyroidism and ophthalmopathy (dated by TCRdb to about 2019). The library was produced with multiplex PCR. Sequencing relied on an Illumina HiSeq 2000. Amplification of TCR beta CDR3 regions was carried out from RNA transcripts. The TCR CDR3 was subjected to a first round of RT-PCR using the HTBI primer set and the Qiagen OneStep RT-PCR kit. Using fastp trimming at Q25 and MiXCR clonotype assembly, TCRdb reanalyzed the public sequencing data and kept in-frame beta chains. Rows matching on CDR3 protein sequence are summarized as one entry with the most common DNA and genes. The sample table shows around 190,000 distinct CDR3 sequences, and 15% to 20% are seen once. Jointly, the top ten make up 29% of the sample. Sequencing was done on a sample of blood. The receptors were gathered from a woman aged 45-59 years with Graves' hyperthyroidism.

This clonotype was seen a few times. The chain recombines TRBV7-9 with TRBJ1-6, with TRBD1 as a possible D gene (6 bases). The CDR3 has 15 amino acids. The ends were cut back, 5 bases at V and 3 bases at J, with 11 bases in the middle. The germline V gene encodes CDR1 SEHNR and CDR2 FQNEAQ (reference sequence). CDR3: CASSPRDIYNSPLHF. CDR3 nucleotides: TGTGCCAGCAGCCCCCGGGACATCTATAATTCACCCCTCCACTTT.

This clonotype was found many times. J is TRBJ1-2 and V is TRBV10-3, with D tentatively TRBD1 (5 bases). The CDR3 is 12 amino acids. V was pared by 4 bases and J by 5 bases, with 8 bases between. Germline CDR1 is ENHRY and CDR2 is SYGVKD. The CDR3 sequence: CAISGQTYGYTF. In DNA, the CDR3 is TGTGCCATCAGTGGACAGACTTATGGCTACACCTTC.

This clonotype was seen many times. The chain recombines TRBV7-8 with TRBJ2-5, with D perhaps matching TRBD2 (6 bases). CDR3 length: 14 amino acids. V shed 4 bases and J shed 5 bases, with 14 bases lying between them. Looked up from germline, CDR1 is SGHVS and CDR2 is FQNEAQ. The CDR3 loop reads CASSSTRSAETQYF. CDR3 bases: TGTGCCAGCAGCTCGACTAGGAGCGCCGAGACCCAGTACTTC. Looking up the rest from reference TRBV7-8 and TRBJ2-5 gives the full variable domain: GAGVSQSPRYKVAKRGQDVALRCDPISGHVSLFWYQQALGQGPEFLTYFQNEAQLDKSGLPSDRFFAERPEGSVSTLKIQRTQQEDSAVYLCASSSTRSAETQYFGPGTRLLVL.

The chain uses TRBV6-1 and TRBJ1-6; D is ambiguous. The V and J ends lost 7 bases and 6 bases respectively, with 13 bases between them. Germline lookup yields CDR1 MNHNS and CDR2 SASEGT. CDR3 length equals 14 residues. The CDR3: CASNLGSINSPLHF. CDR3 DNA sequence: TGTGCCAGCAATCTGGGTTCCATTAATTCACCCCTCCACTTT.

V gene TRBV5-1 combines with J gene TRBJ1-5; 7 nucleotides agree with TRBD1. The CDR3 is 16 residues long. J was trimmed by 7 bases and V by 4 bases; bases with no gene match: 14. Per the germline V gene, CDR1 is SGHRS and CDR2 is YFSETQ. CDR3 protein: CASSPEGQLPGQPQHF. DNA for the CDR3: TGCGCCAGCAGCCCCGAGGGACAGCTTCCCGGCCAGCCCCAGCATTTT. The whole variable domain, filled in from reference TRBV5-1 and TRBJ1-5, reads KAGVTQTPRYLIKTRGQQVTLSCSPISGHRSVSWYQQTPGQGLQFLFEYFSETQRNKGNFPGRFSGRQFSNSRSEMNVSTLELGDSALYLCASSPEGQLPGQPQHFGDGTRLSIL.

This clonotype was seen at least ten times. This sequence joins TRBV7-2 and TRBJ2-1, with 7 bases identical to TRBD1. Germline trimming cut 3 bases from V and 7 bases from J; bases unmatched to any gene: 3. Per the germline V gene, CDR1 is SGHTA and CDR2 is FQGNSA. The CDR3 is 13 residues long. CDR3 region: CASSFYRGNEQFF. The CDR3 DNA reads TGTGCCAGCAGCTTCTACAGGGGAAATGAGCAGTTCTTC. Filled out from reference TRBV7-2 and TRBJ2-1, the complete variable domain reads GAGVSQSPSNKVTEKGKDVELRCDPISGHTALYWYRQSLGQGLEFLIYFQGNSAPDKSGLPSDRFSAERTGGSVSTLTIQRTQQEDSAVYLCASSFYRGNEQFFGPGTRLTVL.

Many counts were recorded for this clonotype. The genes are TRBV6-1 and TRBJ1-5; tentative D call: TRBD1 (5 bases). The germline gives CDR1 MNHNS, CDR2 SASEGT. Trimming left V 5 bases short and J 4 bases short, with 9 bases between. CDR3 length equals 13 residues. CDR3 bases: TGTGCCAGCAGTACGGGGGAAAATCAGCCCCAGCATTTT. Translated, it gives CASSTGENQPQHF.

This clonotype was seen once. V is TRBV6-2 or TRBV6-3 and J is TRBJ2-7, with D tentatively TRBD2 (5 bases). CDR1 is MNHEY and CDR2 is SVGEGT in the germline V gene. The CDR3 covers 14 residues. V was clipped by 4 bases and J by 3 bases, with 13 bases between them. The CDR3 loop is CASSSVATNYEQYF. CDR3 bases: TGTGCCAGCAGTTCAGTAGCGACAAACTACGAGCAGTACTTC.

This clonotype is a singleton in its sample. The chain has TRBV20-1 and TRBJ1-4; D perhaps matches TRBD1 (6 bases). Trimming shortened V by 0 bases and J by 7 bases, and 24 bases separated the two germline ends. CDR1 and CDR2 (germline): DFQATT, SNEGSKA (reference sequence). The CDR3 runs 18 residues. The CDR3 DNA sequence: TGCAGTGCTAGAGACTTTAGGGGGGGGGGGCGAAAGGCTGAAAAACTGTTTTTT. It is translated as CSARDFRGGGRKAEKLFF.

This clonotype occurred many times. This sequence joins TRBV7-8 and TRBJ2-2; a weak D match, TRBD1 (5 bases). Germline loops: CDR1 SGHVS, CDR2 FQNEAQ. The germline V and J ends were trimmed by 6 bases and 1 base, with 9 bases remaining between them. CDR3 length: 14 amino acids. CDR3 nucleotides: TGTGCCAGCAGACCTACAGGGAACACCGGGGAGCTGTTTTTT. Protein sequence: CASRPTGNTGELFF.

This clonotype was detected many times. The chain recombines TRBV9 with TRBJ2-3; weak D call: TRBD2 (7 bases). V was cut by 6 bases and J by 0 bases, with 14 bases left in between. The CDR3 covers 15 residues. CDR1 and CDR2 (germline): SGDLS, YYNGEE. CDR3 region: CASNPRGASTDTQYF. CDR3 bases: TGTGCCAGCAACCCACGGGGGGCCAGCACAGATACGCAGTATTTT.

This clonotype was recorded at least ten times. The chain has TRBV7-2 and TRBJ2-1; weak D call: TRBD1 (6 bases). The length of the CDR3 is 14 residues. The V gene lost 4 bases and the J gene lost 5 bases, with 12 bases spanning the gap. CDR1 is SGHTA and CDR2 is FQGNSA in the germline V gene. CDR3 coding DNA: TGTGCCAGCAGCTACCGCAGGGGAAACAATGAGCAGTTCTTC. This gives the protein CASSYRRGNNEQFF.

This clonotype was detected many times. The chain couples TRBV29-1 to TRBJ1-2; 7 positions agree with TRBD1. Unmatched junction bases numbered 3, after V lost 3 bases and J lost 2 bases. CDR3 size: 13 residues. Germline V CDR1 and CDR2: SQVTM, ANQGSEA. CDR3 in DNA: TGCAGCGTTGACAGGGGGACAAACTATGGCTACACCTTC. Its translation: CSVDRGTNYGYTF.

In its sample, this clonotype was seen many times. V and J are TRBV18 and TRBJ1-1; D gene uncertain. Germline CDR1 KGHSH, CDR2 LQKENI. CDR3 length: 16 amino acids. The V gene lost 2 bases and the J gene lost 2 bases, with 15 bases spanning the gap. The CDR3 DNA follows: TGTGCCAGCTCACCAGGGGTACCTCTTACCAACACTGAAGCTTTCTTT. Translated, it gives CASSPGVPLTNTEAFF.

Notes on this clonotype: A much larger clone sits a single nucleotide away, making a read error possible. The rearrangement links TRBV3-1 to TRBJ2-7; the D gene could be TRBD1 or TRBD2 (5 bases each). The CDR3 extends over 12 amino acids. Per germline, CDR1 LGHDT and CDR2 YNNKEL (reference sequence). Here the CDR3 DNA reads TGTACCAGCAGCCGGGACCTCAACGAGCAGTACTTC. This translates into CTSSRDLNEQYF.

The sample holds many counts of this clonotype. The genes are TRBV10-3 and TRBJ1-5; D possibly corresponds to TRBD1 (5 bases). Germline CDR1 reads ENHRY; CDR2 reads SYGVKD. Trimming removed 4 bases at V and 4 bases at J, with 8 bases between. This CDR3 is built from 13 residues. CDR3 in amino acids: CAISARQNQPQHF. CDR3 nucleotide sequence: TGTGCCATCAGTGCGAGACAGAATCAGCCCCAGCATTTT.

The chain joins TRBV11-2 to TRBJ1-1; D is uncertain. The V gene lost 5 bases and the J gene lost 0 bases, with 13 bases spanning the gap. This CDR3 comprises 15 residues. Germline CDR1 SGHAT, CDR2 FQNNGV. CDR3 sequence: CASSKAGDMNTEAFF. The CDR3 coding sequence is TGTGCCAGCAGCAAGGCAGGAGATATGAACACTGAAGCTTTCTTT.

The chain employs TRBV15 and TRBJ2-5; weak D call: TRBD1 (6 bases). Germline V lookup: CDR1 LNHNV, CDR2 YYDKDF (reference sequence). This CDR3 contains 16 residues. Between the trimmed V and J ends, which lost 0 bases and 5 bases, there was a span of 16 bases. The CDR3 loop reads CATSREYDRWGETQYF. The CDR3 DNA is TGTGCCACCAGCAGAGAATACGACAGGTGGGGCGAGACCCAGTACTTC.